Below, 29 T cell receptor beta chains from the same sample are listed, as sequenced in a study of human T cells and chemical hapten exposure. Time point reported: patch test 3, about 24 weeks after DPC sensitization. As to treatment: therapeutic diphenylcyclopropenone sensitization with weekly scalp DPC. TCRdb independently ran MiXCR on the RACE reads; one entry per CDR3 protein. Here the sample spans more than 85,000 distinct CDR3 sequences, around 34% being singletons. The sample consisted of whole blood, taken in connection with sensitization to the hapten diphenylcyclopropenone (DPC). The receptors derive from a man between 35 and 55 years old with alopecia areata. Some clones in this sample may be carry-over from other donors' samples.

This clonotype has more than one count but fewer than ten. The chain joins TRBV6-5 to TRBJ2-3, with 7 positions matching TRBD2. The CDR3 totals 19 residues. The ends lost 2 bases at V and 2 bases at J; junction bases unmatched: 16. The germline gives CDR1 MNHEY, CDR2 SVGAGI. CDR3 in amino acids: CASSYLAQRGGGSTDTQYF. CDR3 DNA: TGTGCCAGCAGTTACCTTGCCCAACGGGGCGGGGGATCCACAGATACGCAGTATTTT.

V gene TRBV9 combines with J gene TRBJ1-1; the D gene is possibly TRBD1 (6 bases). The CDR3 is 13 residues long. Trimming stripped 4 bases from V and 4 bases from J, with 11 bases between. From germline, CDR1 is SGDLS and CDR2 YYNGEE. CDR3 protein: CASSSEGGTEAFF. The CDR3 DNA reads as TGTGCCAGCAGCTCAGAGGGGGGCACTGAAGCTTTCTTT.

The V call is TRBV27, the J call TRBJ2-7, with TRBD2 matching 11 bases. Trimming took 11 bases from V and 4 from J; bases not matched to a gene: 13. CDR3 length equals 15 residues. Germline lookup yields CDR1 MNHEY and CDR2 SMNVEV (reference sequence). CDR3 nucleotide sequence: TGTGCCGGAGAAAAGGGACTAGCGGACAAATACGAGCAGTACGTC. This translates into CAGEKGLADKYEQYV.

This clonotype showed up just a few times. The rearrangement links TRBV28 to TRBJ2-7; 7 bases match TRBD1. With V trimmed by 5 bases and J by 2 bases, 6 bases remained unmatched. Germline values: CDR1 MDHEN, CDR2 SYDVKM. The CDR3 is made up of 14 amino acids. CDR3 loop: CASSKTGVPYEQYF. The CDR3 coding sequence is TGTGCCAGCAGTAAAACAGGGGTTCCCTACGAGCAGTACTTC.

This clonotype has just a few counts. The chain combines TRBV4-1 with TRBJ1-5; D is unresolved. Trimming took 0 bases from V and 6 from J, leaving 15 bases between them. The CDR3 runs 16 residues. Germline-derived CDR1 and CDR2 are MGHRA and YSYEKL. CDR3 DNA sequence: TGCGCCAGCAGCCAAGAATCCGGGGATATGGGTCAGCCCCAGCATTTT. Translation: CASSQESGDMGQPQHF.

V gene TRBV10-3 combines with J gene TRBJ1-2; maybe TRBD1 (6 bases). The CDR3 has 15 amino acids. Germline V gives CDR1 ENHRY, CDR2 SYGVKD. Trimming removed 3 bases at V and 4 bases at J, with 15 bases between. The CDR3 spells CAISDVTGETYGYTF. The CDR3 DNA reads TGTGCCATCAGTGATGTGACAGGAGAAACCTATGGCTACACCTTC.

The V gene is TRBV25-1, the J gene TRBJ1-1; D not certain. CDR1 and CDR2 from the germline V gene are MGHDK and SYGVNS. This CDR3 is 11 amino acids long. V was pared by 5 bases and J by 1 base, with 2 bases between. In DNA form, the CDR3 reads TGTGCCAGCAGTAGGAACACTGAAGCTTTCTTT. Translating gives CASSRNTEAFF.

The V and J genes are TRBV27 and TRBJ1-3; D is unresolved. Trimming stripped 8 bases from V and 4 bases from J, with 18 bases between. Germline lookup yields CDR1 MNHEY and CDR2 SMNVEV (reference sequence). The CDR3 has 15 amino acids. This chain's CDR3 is CASGTLAGPGNTIYF. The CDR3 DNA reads TGTGCCAGCGGTACCCTCGCGGGTCCAGGAAACACCATATATTTT.

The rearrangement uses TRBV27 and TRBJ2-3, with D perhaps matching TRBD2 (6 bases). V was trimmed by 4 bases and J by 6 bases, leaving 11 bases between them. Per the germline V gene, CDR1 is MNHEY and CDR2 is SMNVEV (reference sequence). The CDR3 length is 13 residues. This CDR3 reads CASSSYAGDTQYF. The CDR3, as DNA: TGTGCCAGCAGTTCATACGCGGGGGATACGCAGTATTTT.

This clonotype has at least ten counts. This CDR3 is CASSQDASGSGNEQFF. The CDR3 nucleotides are TGTGCCAGCAGCCAAGATGCCAGCGGGAGTGGGAATGAGCAGTTCTTC. V gene TRBV4-2 combines with J gene TRBJ2-1, with 8 bases identical to TRBD2. CDR3 length: 16 amino acids. CDR1 and CDR2 from the germline V gene are LGHNA and YNFKEQ. The V segment lost 0 bases and the J segment 7 bases; nucleotides outside the gene matches: 8.

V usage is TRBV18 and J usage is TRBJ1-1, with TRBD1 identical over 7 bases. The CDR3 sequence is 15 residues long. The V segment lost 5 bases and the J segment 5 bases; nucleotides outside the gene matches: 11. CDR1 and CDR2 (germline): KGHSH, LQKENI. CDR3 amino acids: CASSSDSGGRTEAFF. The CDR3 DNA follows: TGTGCCAGCTCATCAGACTCAGGGGGGAGGACTGAAGCTTTCTTT. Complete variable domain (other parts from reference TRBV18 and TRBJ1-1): NAGVMQNPRHLVRRRGQEARLRCSPMKGHSHVYWYRQLPEEGLKFMVYLQKENIIDESGMPKERFSAEFPKEGPSILRIQQVVRGDSAAYFCASSSDSGGRTEAFFGQGTRLTVV.

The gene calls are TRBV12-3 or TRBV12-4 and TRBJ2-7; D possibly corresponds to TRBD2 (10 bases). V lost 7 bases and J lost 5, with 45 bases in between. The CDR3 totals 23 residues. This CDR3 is CASILEGQGDRRRGSSGSHEQYV. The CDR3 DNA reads TGTGCCAGCATCCTAGAGGGACAGGGTGACCGTCGAAGGGGGTCTAGCGGGAGCCACGAGCAGTACGTC.

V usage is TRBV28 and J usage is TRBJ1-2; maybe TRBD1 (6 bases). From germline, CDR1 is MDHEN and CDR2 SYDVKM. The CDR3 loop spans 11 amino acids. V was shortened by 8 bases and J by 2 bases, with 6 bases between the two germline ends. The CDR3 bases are TGTGCCAGCGGACAGAACTATGGCTACACCTTC. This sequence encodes CASGQNYGYTF.

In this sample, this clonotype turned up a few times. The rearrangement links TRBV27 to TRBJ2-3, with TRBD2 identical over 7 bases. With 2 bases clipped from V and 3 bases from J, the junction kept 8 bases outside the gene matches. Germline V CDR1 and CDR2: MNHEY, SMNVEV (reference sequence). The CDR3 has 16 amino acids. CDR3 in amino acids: CASSLMRREWTDTQYF. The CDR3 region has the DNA TGTGCCAGCAGTTTAATGCGGCGGGAGTGGACAGATACGCAGTATTTT.

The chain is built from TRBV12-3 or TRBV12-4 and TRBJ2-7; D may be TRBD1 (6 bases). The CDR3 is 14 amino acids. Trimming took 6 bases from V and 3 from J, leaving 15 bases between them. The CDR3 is CASRGQGPSYEQYF. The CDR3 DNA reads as TGTGCCAGCAGGGGGCAGGGGCCCAGCTACGAGCAGTACTTC.

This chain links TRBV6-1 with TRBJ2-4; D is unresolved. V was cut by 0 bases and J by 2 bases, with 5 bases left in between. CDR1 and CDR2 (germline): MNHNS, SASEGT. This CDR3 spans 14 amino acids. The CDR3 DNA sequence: TGTGCCAGCAGTGAAGCGGTTCCCAAAAACATTCAGTACTTC. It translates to CASSEAVPKNIQYF.

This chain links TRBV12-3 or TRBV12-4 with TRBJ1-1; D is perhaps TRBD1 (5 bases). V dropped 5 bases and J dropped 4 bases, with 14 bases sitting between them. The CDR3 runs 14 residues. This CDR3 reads CASSPQGLSTEAFF. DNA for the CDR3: TGTGCCAGCAGTCCTCAGGGTTTGAGCACTGAAGCTTTCTTT.

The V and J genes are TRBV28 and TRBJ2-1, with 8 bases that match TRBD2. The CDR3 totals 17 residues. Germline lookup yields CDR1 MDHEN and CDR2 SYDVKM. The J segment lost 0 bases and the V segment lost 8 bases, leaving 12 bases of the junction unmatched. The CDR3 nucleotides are TGTGCCAGCGAAATCACTAGCGGACTTACCTCCTACAATGAGCAGTTCTTC. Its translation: CASEITSGLTSYNEQFF.

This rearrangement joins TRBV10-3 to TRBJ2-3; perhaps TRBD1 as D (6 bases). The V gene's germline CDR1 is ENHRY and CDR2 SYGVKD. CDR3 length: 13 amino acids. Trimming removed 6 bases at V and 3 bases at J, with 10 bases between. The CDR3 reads CAIRSDRTDTQYF. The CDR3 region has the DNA TGTGCCATCAGGTCCGACAGGACAGATACGCAGTATTTT.

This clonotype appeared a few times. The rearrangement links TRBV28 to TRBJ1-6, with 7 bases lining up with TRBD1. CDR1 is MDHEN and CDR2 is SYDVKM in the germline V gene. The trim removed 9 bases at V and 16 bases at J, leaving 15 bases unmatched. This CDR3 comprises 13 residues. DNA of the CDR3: TGTGCCAGTGCCGGGACAGAGCCTAGAAGGCTCCACTTT. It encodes CASAGTEPRRLHF.

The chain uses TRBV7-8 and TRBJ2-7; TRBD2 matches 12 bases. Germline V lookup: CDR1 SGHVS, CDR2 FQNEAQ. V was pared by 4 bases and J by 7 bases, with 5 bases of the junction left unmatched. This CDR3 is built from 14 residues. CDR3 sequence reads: CASSSASGRGEQYV. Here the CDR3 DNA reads TGTGCCAGCAGCTCGGCTAGCGGGAGGGGTGAGCAGTACGTC.

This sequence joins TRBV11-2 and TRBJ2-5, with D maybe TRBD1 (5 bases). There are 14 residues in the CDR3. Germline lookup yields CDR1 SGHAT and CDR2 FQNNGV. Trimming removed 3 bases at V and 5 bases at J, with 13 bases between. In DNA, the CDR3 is TGTGCCAGCAGCTTCTTCCTGGGGCGGGAGACCCAGTACTTC. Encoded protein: CASSFFLGRETQYF.

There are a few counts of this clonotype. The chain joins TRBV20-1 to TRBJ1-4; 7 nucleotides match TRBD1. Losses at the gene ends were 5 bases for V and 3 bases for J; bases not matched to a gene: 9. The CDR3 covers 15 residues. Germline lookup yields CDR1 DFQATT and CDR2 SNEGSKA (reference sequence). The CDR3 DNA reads TGCAGTGCTCGTGAATACAGGGGCGCTAATGAAAAACTGTTTTTT. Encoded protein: CSAREYRGANEKLFF.

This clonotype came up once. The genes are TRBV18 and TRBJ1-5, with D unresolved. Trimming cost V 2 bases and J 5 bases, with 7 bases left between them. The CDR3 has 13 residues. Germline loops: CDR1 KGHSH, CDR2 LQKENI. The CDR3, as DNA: TGTGCCAGCTCACCAAACGGGGATCAGCCCCAGCATTTT. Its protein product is CASSPNGDQPQHF.

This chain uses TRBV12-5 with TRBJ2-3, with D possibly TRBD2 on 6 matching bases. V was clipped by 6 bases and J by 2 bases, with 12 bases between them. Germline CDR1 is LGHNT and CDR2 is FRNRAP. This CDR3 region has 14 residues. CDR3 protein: CASGRDSATDTQYF. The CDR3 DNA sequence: TGTGCTAGTGGCCGGGACTCCGCCACAGATACGCAGTATTTT.

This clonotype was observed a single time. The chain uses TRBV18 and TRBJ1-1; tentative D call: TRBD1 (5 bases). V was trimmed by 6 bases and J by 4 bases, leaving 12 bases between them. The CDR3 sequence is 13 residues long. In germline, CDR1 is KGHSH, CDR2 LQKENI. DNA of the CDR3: TGTGCCAGCTCCCCTAACGGGGGCACTGAAGCTTTCTTT. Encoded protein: CASSPNGGTEAFF.

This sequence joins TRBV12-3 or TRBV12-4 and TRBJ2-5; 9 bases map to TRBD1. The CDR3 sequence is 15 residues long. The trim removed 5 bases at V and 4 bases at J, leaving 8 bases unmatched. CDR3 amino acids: CASSPTGGGGETQYF. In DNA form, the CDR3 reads TGTGCCAGCAGTCCGACAGGGGGAGGGGGAGAGACCCAGTACTTC.

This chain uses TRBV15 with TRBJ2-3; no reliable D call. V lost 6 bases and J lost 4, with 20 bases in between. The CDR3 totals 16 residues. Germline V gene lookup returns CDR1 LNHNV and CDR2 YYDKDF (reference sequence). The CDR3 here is CATRAFGSGKADTQYF. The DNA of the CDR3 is TGTGCCACCAGGGCATTTGGGTCCGGAAAAGCAGATACGCAGTATTTT.

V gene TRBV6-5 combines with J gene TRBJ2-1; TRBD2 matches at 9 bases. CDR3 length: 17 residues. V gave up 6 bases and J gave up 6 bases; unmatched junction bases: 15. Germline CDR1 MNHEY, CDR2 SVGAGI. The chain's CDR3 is CASREASGTIRLNEQFF. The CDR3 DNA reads TGTGCCAGCAGAGAAGCTAGCGGGACGATAAGACTCAATGAGCAGTTCTTC.